Listed below are T cell receptor beta chains from one sample, sequenced in a study of blood T cell repertoires in COVID-19. Produced via immunoSEQ multiplex PCR; TCRdb's table is partial and in-frame only. The profile shows hundreds of thousands of clones, about 91% of them singletons. The sequencing input was PBMCs or T cells enriched from blood (not recorded which). The receptors shown here come from a woman in her 40s who had recovered from COVID-19. CDR3s leave out the opening cysteine and the closing phenylalanine or tryptophan.

TRBJ2-7,TRBV18,ASSLREEGGYEQY
TRBJ1-5,TRBV7-2,ASSSDRGTGRDQPQH
TRBJ1-2,TRBV28,ASTDDRDYGYT
TRBJ1-1,TRBV5-8,ASSFLSVTEAF
TRBJ2-3,TRBV5-1,ASSLAGDTQY
TRBJ2-3,TRBV7-2,ASSLHTDTQY
TRBJ1-6,TRBV28,ASSFTGNNSPLH
TRBJ1-2,TRBV24-1,ATSDLDRPSYT
TRBJ1-2,TRBV18,ASSEGTGNGYT
TRBJ2-3,TRBV7-9,ASIRTSGGATDTQY
TRBJ2-1,TRBV10-3,ATARHIDEQF
TRBJ2-2,TRBV9,ASSDRATRAGELF
TRBJ2-7,TRBV24-1,ATSESGQGEVSKQY
TRBJ2-7,TRBV30,AWSMGEVYEQY
TRBJ2-1,TRBV7-6,ASSPRESLQYNEQF
TRBJ2-3,TRBV3-1/TRBV3-2,ASSLATGGLTDTQY
TRBJ1-1,TRBV7-9,ASSFTTGNTEAF
TRBJ1-2,TRBV12-3/TRBV12-4,ASSLSTEYGYT
TRBJ1-1,TRBV12-3/TRBV12-4,ASSLGQWSAF
TRBJ1-1,TRBV5-8,ASSSRQTRNTEAF
TRBJ1-5,TRBV6-2/TRBV6-3,ASSPNRDSNQPQH
TRBJ1-1,TRBV10-1,ASSSFQGEAF
TRBJ2-5,TRBV5-6,ASSLPGAELETQY
TRBJ2-7,TRBV28,ASTLQGVSYEQY
TRBJ2-7,TRBV5-6,ASSLNGVSYEQY
TRBJ2-2,TRBV7-9,ASSQALGNTGELF
TRBJ2-1,TRBV5-4,ASSLASGTRTYNEQF
TRBJ2-6,TRBV24-1,ATSGPTVISGANVLT
TRBJ1-4,TRBV4-3,ASSPTGETNEKLF
TRBJ1-2,TRBV10-3,AISEGAWNYGYT
TRBJ2-1,TRBV4-1,ASSPSHNEQF
TRBJ2-2,TRBV27,ASGPSPPNTGELF
TRBJ2-5,TRBV18,ASSRTIQGREETQY
TRBJ2-1,TRBV19,ASSIDRWSNEQF
TRBJ2-7,TRBV12-3/TRBV12-4,ASRNDREYEQY
TRBJ2-7,TRBV9,ASSVAPHGASYEQY
TRBJ1-2,TRBV2,ASSDQGVAYGYT
TRBJ2-5,TRBV30,AWSGSGLAEETQY
TRBJ1-2,TRBV19,ASSRETRINYGYT
TRBJ1-2,TRBV5-5,ASVRTGLSDYGYT
TRBJ2-2,TRBV12-5,ASAPGTPNTGELF
TRBJ1-1,TRBV5-1,ASSTGLANTEAF
TRBJ2-1,TRBV7-3,ASSQYGSGEQF
TRBJ2-7,TRBV19,ASSPSTAGGYEQY
TRBJ2-5,TRBV11-2,ASSLERGEETQY
TRBJ2-3,TRBV12-5,ASGLVEKTRRSTDTQY
TRBJ1-2,TRBV3-1/TRBV3-2,ASSPGGGAGGYT
TRBJ2-5,TRBV30,AWGAGETQY
TRBJ2-7,TRBV10-3,AISDSRGFTYEQY
TRBJ1-2,TRBV18,ASSPLSGQGRGYT
TRBJ2-7,TRBV5-1,ASSVQGSYEQY
TRBJ1-1,TRBV4-1,ASRASLQVRNTEAF
TRBJ2-7,TRBV29-1,SVTGTSGGDRY
TRBJ2-2,TRBV27,ASGAQGAGGELF
TRBJ2-2,TRBV30,AWSPTRANTGELF
TRBJ2-3,TRBV2,ATHGGSRSDTQY
TRBJ2-3,TRBV3-1/TRBV3-2,ASSQVERDTQY
TRBJ1-4,TRBV28,ASSLAGGAREKLF